The rows below give T cell receptor beta chains drawn from one sample of a study of monozygotic twins with inflammatory bowel disease. From its re-call of the 5' RACE reads, TCRdb lists each CDR3 protein once, without DNA. This table lists around 370,000 distinct CDR3 sequences. The source material was blood. The source is a human donor with ulcerative colitis or Crohn's disease, or a healthy co-twin of an affected twin (not recorded which). Both conserved end residues are part of each CDR3.

J gene	V gene	CDR3 protein
TRBJ1-5	TRBV20-1	CSAIRDPNQPQHF
TRBJ2-3	TRBV5-1	CASSSRLGADTQYF
TRBJ2-3	TRBV29-1	CSATSGGKDTQYF
TRBJ1-5	TRBV7-8	CASSLVGYGQPQHF
TRBJ1-4	TRBV7-9	CASSSRDSNEKLFF
TRBJ2-5	TRBV12-3/TRBV12-4	CASSFGTAQETQYF
TRBJ2-1	TRBV7-3	CASSPQGRGAPYNEQFF
TRBJ2-7	TRBV6-1	CASSEIRLYNYEQYF
TRBJ2-1	TRBV6-2/TRBV6-3	CASKDRSSYNEQFF
TRBJ1-5	TRBV9	CASSVGGDYQPQHF
TRBJ2-1	TRBV15	CATSRDRSGGAGNEQFF
TRBJ2-7	TRBV12-3/TRBV12-4	CASSSWGQGVSSYEQYF
TRBJ1-2	TRBV12-3/TRBV12-4	CASSSQGLGYGYTF
TRBJ1-2	TRBV20-1	CSAISGNYGYTF
TRBJ2-7	TRBV30	CAWRGEGGELAYEQYF
TRBJ2-7	TRBV7-9	CASSVQHEQYF
TRBJ2-1	TRBV14	CASSQVNFWEQFF
TRBJ2-1	TRBV5-1	CASSSGVEGGEQFF
TRBJ1-2	TRBV6-5	CASSFQEGYGGYTF
TRBJ2-6	TRBV3-1	CASDDTGANVLTF
TRBJ2-5	TRBV5-5	CASSPSPKGTEETQYF
TRBJ2-1	TRBV29-1	CSVEWDPRNEQFF
TRBJ2-5	TRBV27	CASSPSTGQVSGETQYF
TRBJ2-2	TRBV9	CASSALGEAGELFF
TRBJ2-1	TRBV18	CASSPLTGLSSYNEQFF
TRBJ2-7	TRBV20-1	CSARTGPLGSYEQYF
TRBJ2-3	TRBV19	CASKLAGNTDTQYF
TRBJ1-2	TRBV6-5	CASSHPSGTSNYGYTF
TRBJ1-5	TRBV7-2	CASSLGTGQPQHF
TRBJ1-2	TRBV12-3/TRBV12-4	CASTLGDGYTF
TRBJ2-7	TRBV28	CASSLNQAGKYF
TRBJ1-2	TRBV6-5	CASSYAGTGGSGGYTF
TRBJ2-7	TRBV9	CASSPQVSPGAYEQYF
TRBJ1-1	TRBV12-3/TRBV12-4	CASRFTHTEAFF
TRBJ2-7	TRBV7-9	CASSSRQGFDEQYF
TRBJ1-1	TRBV5-1	CASSSTTGMDTEAFF
TRBJ2-7	TRBV5-1	CASSSVTGLQAYEQYF
TRBJ2-5	TRBV7-9	CASSALQETQYF
TRBJ2-1	TRBV5-1	CASSLVASSYNEQFF
TRBJ1-6	TRBV4-3	CASSQDPIGGRNSPLHF
TRBJ2-3	TRBV2	CASSEFRGGVADTQYF
TRBJ1-5	TRBV7-2	CASSILLGAQHF
TRBJ1-2	TRBV27	CASSSPTGTGGYTF
TRBJ2-3	TRBV3-1	CASSPTVTSTDTQYF
TRBJ2-3	TRBV6-5	CASSSPGTGGTDTQYF
TRBJ2-7	TRBV7-6	CASSLGAGTTYEQYF
TRBJ1-4	TRBV4-3	CASSQEWDRGGGEKLFF
TRBJ2-7	TRBV14	CASSQAARYKAYEQYF
TRBJ1-6	TRBV29-1	CSAKTGQNNSPLHF
TRBJ1-5	TRBV7-2	CASSLDPGDQPQHF
TRBJ1-1	TRBV6-1	CASIRDRDRRNTEAFF